Presented here are 7 T cell receptor beta chains from one specimen sequenced in a study of OX40 agonist ivuxolimab in advanced cancers. Clones were sequenced by immunoSEQ multiplex PCR, and TCRdb holds only the in-frame ones, with some missing. The data show approximately 68,000 clones, with 91% seen just once and about 0.95% held by the top ten. The sequencing used CD4+ or CD8+ T cells sorted from blood, collected in a trial of the OX40 agonist ivuxolimab. The receptors were gathered from an adult with an advanced solid tumor such as melanoma, head and neck, liver or kidney cancer.

This sequence joins TRBV5-1 and TRBJ2-2; 10 nucleotides match TRBD2. After removal of 1 base from V and 7 bases from J, the junction contained 4 bases not matched to a gene. The CDR3 extends over 15 amino acids. Germline loops: CDR1 SGHRS, CDR2 YFSETQ. The CDR3: CASSLFSGGNGELFF. The CDR3, as DNA: TGCGCCAGCAGCTTGTTTAGCGGGGGGAACGGGGAGCTGTTTTTT.

The chain has TRBV7-9 and TRBJ2-2; 7 nucleotides match TRBD1. The CDR3 is 16 amino acids. V was clipped by 5 bases and J by 2 bases; unmatched bases: 8. Germline V lookup: CDR1 SEHNR, CDR2 FQNEAQ (reference sequence). The CDR3 spells CASSLDRALNTGELFF. CDR3 nucleotide sequence: TGTGCCAGCAGCCTTGACAGGGCGTTAAACACCGGGGAGCTGTTTTTT.

The rearrangement links TRBV6-1 to TRBJ2-1; D is perhaps TRBD1 or TRBD2 (5 bases each). Trimming cost V 9 bases and J 5 bases, with 17 bases left between them. The CDR3 contains 14 residues. Germline lookup yields CDR1 MNHNS and CDR2 SASEGT. The DNA for the CDR3 is TGTGCCAGTCGCCCGGGGCAGGCACACAATGAGCAGTTCTTC. Amino acids: CASRPGQAHNEQFF.

The chain couples TRBV6-4 to TRBJ1-1; the D gene is possibly TRBD1 (5 bases). This CDR3 is 13 amino acids long. CDR1 is MRHNA, CDR2 SNTAGT, per germline. V was pared by 5 bases and J by 1 base, with 8 bases between. The CDR3, as DNA: TGTGCCAGCAGTAGGGGTCCGAACACTGAAGCTTTCTTT. It specifies CASSRGPNTEAFF.

For this clone: The same CDR3 arises from other DNA sequences in this sample as well. V and J are TRBV11-3 and TRBJ2-3, with no clear D. Trimming left V 2 bases short and J 2 bases short, with 5 bases between. This CDR3 region has 13 residues. Germline assignment: CDR1 SGHNT and CDR2 YENEEA. The CDR3 sequence is CASSLQDTDTQYF. The CDR3 bases are TGTGCCAGCAGCTTACAGGACACAGATACGCAGTATTTT.

J is TRBJ2-3 and V is TRBV10-1, with unresolved D. This CDR3 has 13 amino acids. Germline V gene data show CDR1 as WNHNN and CDR2 as SYGVQD (reference sequence). The V gene lost 3 bases and the J gene lost 0 bases, with 4 bases spanning the gap. CDR3 coding DNA: TGCGCCAGCAGTGATGGGAGCACAGATACGCAGTATTTT. Protein product: CASSDGSTDTQYF.

The chain employs TRBV2 and TRBJ1-3, with no clear D. CDR3 length: 14 residues. Germline values: CDR1 SNHLY, CDR2 FYNNEI. V lost 5 bases to trimming and J lost 0 bases, with 8 bases between them. For the CDR3, the DNA is TGTGCCAGCAGTTCGGGATCCTCTGGAAACACCATATATTTT. Amino acids: CASSSGSSGNTIYF. Variable domain in full (rest from reference TRBV2 and TRBJ1-3): EPEVTQTPSHQVTQMGQEVILRCVPISNHLYFYWYRQILGQKVEFLVSFYNNEISEKSEIFDDQFSVERPDGSNFTLKIRSTKLEDSAMYFCASSSGSSGNTIYFGEGSWLTVV.